These 26 T cell receptor beta chains were sequenced from one sample in a study of T-cell reconstitution after alpha-beta-depleted transplantation in children (TCRdb year 2016). Library preparation employed PCR. This sample was sequenced with an Illumina HiSeq 2500. Molecular barcoding was employed in the preparation of TCR libraries, with unique molecular identifiers being used to normalize TCRbeta repertoire quantification. The public reads were quality trimmed at Q25 with fastp and then assembled into clones with MiXCR by TCRdb, keeping productive beta chains. Rows with one shared CDR3 protein collapse into an entry with the most common genes and DNA. For this sample the table gives around 490,000 distinct CDR3 sequences, of which roughly 11% were detected only once. Jointly, the top ten make up 14% of the sample. The sample's treatment or condition, from its label and the paper: allogeneic hematopoietic cell transplantation with graft depleted of TCRalphabeta T cells and CD19 B cells.

The sequencing here drew on PBMCs, mostly from graft donor cells, taken 180 days after TCRalphabeta/CD19-depleted stem cell transplant. The receptors here all came from a female patient aged 2 to 10 who had a stem cell transplant for aplastic anemia, so the T cells may come from the graft donor.

This clonotype was picked up a small number of times. This sequence joins TRBV12-3 or TRBV12-4 and TRBJ2-5, with TRBD2 identical over 10 bases. V lost 3 bases to trimming and J lost 1 base; unmatched junction nucleotides: 2. CDR3 size: 15 residues. CDR3 sequence (DNA): TGTGCCAGCAGTTTCGGGACTAGCGTCCAAGAGACCCAGTACTTC. It yields the protein CASSFGTSVQETQYF.

A remark on this clonotype: This may come from a read error, since a much larger clone is one base off. The chain carries TRBV7-2 and TRBJ2-5; 10 bases fit TRBD2. Trimming at V came to 5 bases and at J to 0 bases, leaving 3 bases not matched to a gene. The V gene's germline CDR1 is SGHTA and CDR2 FQGNSA. The CDR3 consists of 15 residues. The CDR3 region is CASSRGTSDQETQYF. For the CDR3, the DNA is TGTGCCAGCAGCCGAGGGACTAGCGACCAAGAGACCCAGTACTTC.

This clonotype was picked up a small number of times. The J gene is TRBJ2-7, the V gene TRBV5-1; 9 bases map to TRBD1. This CDR3 has 13 residues. With 4 bases clipped from V and 6 bases from J, the junction kept 5 bases outside the gene matches. Germline V gene lookup returns CDR1 SGHRS and CDR2 YFSETQ. CDR3 coding DNA: TGCGCCAGCAGCCGAGGACAGGGGCTCGAGCAGTACGTC. Translating gives CASSRGQGLEQYV.

This clonotype turned up a few times. This chain connects TRBV5-1 to TRBJ2-1; perhaps D is TRBD1 or TRBD2 (5 bases each). The CDR3 consists of 15 residues. Trimming removed 0 bases at V and 8 bases at J, with 15 bases between. Germline V gives CDR1 SGHRS, CDR2 YFSETQ. Written as DNA, the CDR3 is TGCGCCAGCAGCTTGGGGGGACCCACCTTCGATGAGCAGTTCTTC. Protein: CASSLGGPTFDEQFF. The variable domain in full, completed from reference TRBV5-1 and TRBJ2-1, reads KAGVTQTPRYLIKTRGQQVTLSCSPISGHRSVSWYQQTPGQGLQFLFEYFSETQRNKGNFPGRFSGRQFSNSRSEMNVSTLELGDSALYLCASSLGGPTFDEQFFGPGTRLTVL.

CDR3 amino acids: CASSVLGEQETQYF. The DNA for the CDR3 is TGTGCCAGCAGCGTTCTCGGGGAGCAAGAGACCCAGTACTTC. The chain has TRBV9 and TRBJ2-5; D might be TRBD2 (5 bases). This CDR3 has 14 amino acids. Germline V gives CDR1 SGDLS, CDR2 YYNGEE. V dropped 2 bases and J dropped 2 bases, with 10 bases sitting between them.

This clonotype was counted only a few times. The V and J genes are TRBV24-1 and TRBJ2-1, with D perhaps matching TRBD2 (6 bases). V was cut by 7 bases and J by 0 bases, with 18 bases left in between. CDR1 and CDR2 from the germline V gene are KGHDR and SFDVKD. CDR3 length equals 17 residues. The CDR3 region is CATSLANGGASYNEQFF. CDR3 sequence (DNA): TGTGCCACCAGCCTAGCTAACGGGGGAGCCTCCTACAATGAGCAGTTCTTC.

This clonotype was seen only a few times. The chain is built from TRBV5-1 and TRBJ2-5, with 7 bases identical to TRBD2. The junction had 17 bases not matched to a gene; V was cut back by 8 bases and J by 1 base. The CDR3 runs 17 residues. The germline CDR1 and CDR2 sequences are SGHRS and YFSETQ. The chain's CDR3 is CASNYLPGREFQETQYF. Here the CDR3 DNA reads TGCGCCAGTAACTACTTGCCTGGGCGGGAGTTCCAAGAGACCCAGTACTTC.

The rearrangement joins TRBV19 to TRBJ2-1; weak D call: TRBD1 (6 bases). The CDR3 spans 16 residues. The V end lost 5 bases, the J end lost 2 bases, and 16 bases lay between the germline ends. Germline CDR1 and CDR2: LNHDA and SQIVND (reference sequence). In DNA form, the CDR3 reads TGTGCCAGTAGTCCCGACACAGGGATTCCCTACAATGAGCAGTTCTTC. It encodes CASSPDTGIPYNEQFF.

This clonotype appeared a few times. The V gene is TRBV12-5, the J gene TRBJ1-1; the D gene is possibly TRBD1 (6 bases). The germline gives CDR1 LGHNT, CDR2 FRNRAP. CDR3 length: 13 residues. The germline V and J ends were trimmed by 3 bases and 2 bases, with 7 bases remaining between them. In DNA, the CDR3 is TGTGCTAGTGGTTTCAGGGGAAACACTGAAGCTTTCTTT. This translates into CASGFRGNTEAFF.

The sample holds a few counts of this clonotype. The chain uses TRBV7-3 and TRBJ2-7; D is unclear. The CDR3 sequence is 14 residues long. Germline assignment: CDR1 SGHTA and CDR2 FQGTGA. V was shortened by 5 bases and J by 1 base, with 12 bases between the two germline ends. The CDR3 sequence is CASSPHGSSYEQYF. For the CDR3, the DNA is TGTGCCAGCAGCCCGCACGGCAGTTCCTACGAGCAGTACTTC. The full variable domain, its missing parts supplied by reference TRBV7-3 and TRBJ2-7, is GAGVSQTPSNKVTEKGKYVELRCDPISGHTALYWYRQSLGQGPEFLIYFQGTGAADDSGLPNDRFFAVRPEGSVSTLKIQRTERGDSAVYLCASSPHGSSYEQYFGPGTRLTVT.

This clonotype was recorded a few times. The chain is built from TRBV4-1 and TRBJ2-7, with 11 bases lining up with TRBD2. The germline gives CDR1 MGHRA, CDR2 YSYEKL. Unmatched junction bases numbered 8, after V lost 1 base and J lost 0 bases. The CDR3 contains 18 residues. This CDR3 is CASSQGASGGHSSYEQYF. Written as DNA, the CDR3 is TGCGCCAGCAGCCAAGGGGCTAGCGGGGGGCATTCCTCCTACGAGCAGTACTTC.

V gene TRBV5-1 combines with J gene TRBJ2-7, with D uncertain. The V end was cut by 4 bases, the J end by 1 base, with 12 bases between. The CDR3 spans 14 residues. Germline V CDR1 and CDR2: SGHRS, YFSETQ. The CDR3 loop is CASSPSAASYEQYV. The DNA for the CDR3 is TGCGCCAGCAGCCCATCAGCAGCTTCCTACGAGCAGTACGTC.

This clonotype has more than one count but fewer than ten. The chain carries TRBV12-3 or TRBV12-4 and TRBJ2-3; 8 bases map to TRBD2. The CDR3 has 17 amino acids. V lost 8 bases to trimming and J lost 0 bases; unmatched junction nucleotides: 13. The CDR3 sequence: CASGSGGVRTSTDTQYF. CDR3 nucleotides: TGTGCCAGCGGATCCGGGGGGGTAAGGACGAGCACAGATACGCAGTATTTT.

CDR3 coding DNA: TGTGCCACCAGTGACCCGACGGAACCCGGGTCAGATACGCAGTATTTT. It yields the protein CATSDPTEPGSDTQYF. The gene calls are TRBV24-1 and TRBJ2-3; D gene unclear. This CDR3 has 16 amino acids. V lost 4 bases to trimming and J lost 4 bases, with 17 bases between them. Germline V gives CDR1 KGHDR, CDR2 SFDVKD.

The chain joins TRBV2 to TRBJ2-7; no clear D. Germline V gene sequence: CDR1 SNHLY, CDR2 FYNNEI. The CDR3 runs 13 residues. The V gene lost 7 bases and the J gene lost 4 bases, with 14 bases spanning the gap. The CDR3 protein is CASTKRRGYEQYF. The CDR3 DNA follows: TGTGCCAGCACCAAACGTCGCGGATACGAGCAGTACTTC.

This rearrangement joins TRBV5-1 to TRBJ2-5; 14 nucleotides match TRBD2. The germline V gene encodes CDR1 SGHRS and CDR2 YFSETQ. J lost 4 bases, V lost 3 bases, and 5 bases had no gene match. The CDR3 covers 16 residues. CDR3 loop: CASSSGLAGAGETQYF. The CDR3 DNA is TGCGCCAGCAGCTCGGGACTAGCGGGAGCTGGAGAGACCCAGTACTTC.

This clonotype was found a few times. The chain employs TRBV27 and TRBJ1-5; maybe TRBD1 (6 bases). The length of the CDR3 is 14 residues. Germline V gene lookup returns CDR1 MNHEY and CDR2 SMNVEV (reference sequence). V lost 6 bases and J 1 base, leaving 10 bases between the germline ends. The DNA for the CDR3 is TGTGCCAGCAGGTTACAGGGAAGCAATCAGCCCCAGCATTTT. It translates to CASRLQGSNQPQHF.

This clonotype has just a few counts. This sequence joins TRBV7-2 and TRBJ2-2, with a weak D call TRBD2 (5 bases). Germline V CDR1 and CDR2: SGHTA, FQGNSA. V was clipped by 0 bases and J by 4 bases, with 12 bases between them. The CDR3 has 16 amino acids. CDR3: CASSLALAVLTGELFF. CDR3 bases: TGTGCCAGCAGCTTAGCCCTAGCAGTACTCACCGGGGAGCTGTTTTTT.

There are a few counts of this clonotype. The chain employs TRBV5-8 and TRBJ2-2, with TRBD2 as a possible D gene (6 bases). The length of the CDR3 is 15 residues. V was pared by 4 bases and J by 6 bases, with 16 bases between. In germline, CDR1 is SGHTS, CDR2 YDEGEE. CDR3 protein: CASSLRSSGPGELFF. CDR3 DNA: TGTGCCAGCAGCCTGCGGAGTAGCGGTCCCGGGGAGCTGTTTTTT.

The chain carries TRBV11-2 and TRBJ2-3; 7 nucleotides agree with TRBD1. The CDR3 contains 16 residues. The germline V gene encodes CDR1 SGHAT and CDR2 FQNNGV. Unmatched junction bases numbered 14, after V lost 5 bases and J lost 6 bases. In DNA, the CDR3 is TGTGCCAGCAGCCACCCTAACAGGGGTTATACGGATACGCAGTATTTT. Residues: CASSHPNRGYTDTQYF.

The chain uses TRBV27 and TRBJ2-7, with D perhaps given as TRBD1 or TRBD2 (5 bases each). CDR3 length equals 14 residues. Germline CDR1 MNHEY, CDR2 SMNVEV (reference sequence). V was cut by 6 bases and J by 4 bases, with 16 bases left in between. This CDR3 is CASSYRDPRYEQYF. DNA for the CDR3: TGTGCCAGCAGCTACCGGGACCCTCGGTACGAGCAGTACTTC.

This chain joins TRBV5-6 and TRBJ1-2; 8 nucleotides match TRBD1. Germline V gene lookup returns CDR1 SGHDT and CDR2 YYEEEE. The CDR3 runs to 16 residues. V dropped 4 bases and J dropped 5; count of bases not matched to a gene: 13. Here the CDR3 reads CASSKGQGSFLYGYTF. CDR3 DNA: TGTGCCAGCAGCAAAGGACAGGGCTCCTTCCTTTATGGCTACACCTTC.

This chain links TRBV6-1 with TRBJ2-1; D perhaps matches TRBD1 (6 bases). The V end lost 1 base, the J end lost 6 bases, and 7 bases lay between the germline ends. The CDR3 has 13 amino acids. CDR1 MNHNS and CDR2 SASEGT come from the germline V gene. CDR3 residues: CASSEGGLNEQFF. CDR3 sequence (DNA): TGTGCCAGCAGTGAAGGGGGGCTCAATGAGCAGTTCTTC.

This rearrangement joins TRBV7-8 to TRBJ1-2, with 8 bases matching TRBD1. CDR3 length equals 14 residues. Germline CDR1 and CDR2: SGHVS and FQNEAQ. Trimming at V came to 0 bases and at J to 5 bases, leaving 2 bases not matched to a gene. CDR3 residues: CASSLAQGAYGYTF. In DNA, the CDR3 is TGTGCCAGCAGCTTAGCCCAGGGGGCTTATGGCTACACCTTC.

This clonotype came up a few times. The V call is TRBV5-1, the J call TRBJ1-4, with TRBD1 as a possible D gene (5 bases). Trimming removed 1 base from V and 6 bases from J, with 16 bases in between. The CDR3 is 16 amino acids. CDR1 and CDR2 from the germline V gene are SGHRS and YFSETQ. The CDR3 sequence is CASSLSPGLVDEKLFF. CDR3 bases: TGCGCCAGCAGCTTGTCCCCAGGGTTGGTGGATGAAAAACTGTTTTTT.

This clonotype appeared many times. The CDR3 reads CSVTSGRSPDTQYF. The CDR3, as DNA: TGCAGCGTCACTAGCGGAAGAAGCCCAGATACGCAGTATTTT. V gene TRBV29-1 combines with J gene TRBJ2-3, with 8 bases aligning to TRBD2. The J segment lost 4 bases and the V segment lost 6 bases, leaving 9 bases of the junction unmatched. The CDR3 length is 14 residues. Germline loops: CDR1 SQVTM, CDR2 ANQGSEA.